This T cell receptor (beta chain) was observed in a study of CD8 T cells in ankylosing spondylitis. From the 5' RACE reads, TCRdb called clonotypes with MiXCR, one entry per CDR3 protein. The data show around 280,000 distinct CDR3 sequences, approximately 20% seen once. This CDR3 comprises 13 residues. V gave up 0 bases and J gave up 5 bases, with 7 bases separating them. Germline CDR1 MNHEY, CDR2 SVGAGI. This clonotype was seen a handful of times. V is TRBV6-5 and J is TRBJ1-1, with D maybe TRBD1 (5 bases). The sequence derives from a male donor with ankylosing spondylitis or in good health (not recorded which). The sequenced sample consisted of blood, either unsorted or a sorted T cell fraction (not recorded which). In DNA form, the CDR3 reads TGTGCCAGCAGTTACTCGGGGGGTACTGAAGCTTTCTTT. Amino acid sequence: CASSYSGGTEAFF.